This TCR beta chain was obtained from a study of regulatory T cells in long-lasting Graves disease. Study-level background: Antithyroid drugs had been taken under 3 months by newly diagnosed Graves' patients.

This clonotype came up many times. Its antigen is as yet unknown. Assembly of TCR beta libraries relied on iRepertoire HTBI primers together with Arm-PCR of CDR3 regions. One entry per CDR3 protein results from TCRdb running MiXCR on the multiplex PCR reads. The sample lists fewer than 350,000 distinct CDR3 sequences, 15% to 20% occurring once. Stated time point: newly diagnosed GD, antithyroid drugs for less than 3 months. There was RNA extracted from PBMCs, and the TCR library was made from it. Broader study findings: TRBV28, TRBJ1-2 and TRBJ2-5 emerged as the favored segments in persistent disease.

Trimming took 7 bases from V and 6 from J; bases not matched to a gene: 4. The germline V gene has CDR1 SGDLS and CDR2 YYNGEE. This CDR3 has 14 residues. The source was peripheral blood mononuclear cells (PBMCs), collected at new diagnosis, from a patient treated with antithyroid drugs. This receptor was identified in a female donor with Graves disease. The chain employs TRBV9 and TRBJ2-1; 13 bases match TRBD2. The CDR3 loop is CASGLAGVSNEQFF. In nucleotides, the CDR3 is TGTGCCAGCGGACTAGCGGGAGTGAGCAATGAGCAGTTCTTC.